The 13 T cell receptor beta chains below were found in one sample sequenced in a study of blood T cells in healthy people across ages. Then a second PCR, running roughly 7 to 11 cycles, was carried out with a sample-barcoded 5' primer and a J-beta primer mix. TCRdb used MiXCR to reprocess the 5' RACE reads, holding one entry per CDR3 protein. Of more than 1 million distinct CDR3 sequences listed, around 45% are singletons. Sequenced material: blood. Source of these receptors: a woman in her sixties in good health.

This clonotype appeared once. The chain has TRBV20-1 and TRBJ1-4; D is unclear. CDR3 length: 15 amino acids. The ends were cut back, 6 bases at V and 0 bases at J, with 14 bases in the middle. Looked up from germline, CDR1 is DFQATT and CDR2 is SNEGSKA (reference sequence). CDR3 sequence reads: CSAEPSGTTNEKLFF. The CDR3 nucleotides read TGCAGTGCCGAGCCCTCGGGGACAACTAATGAAAAACTGTTTTTT.

This clonotype was counted many times. This sequence joins TRBV11-2 and TRBJ2-7; D is unresolved. CDR3 length: 13 residues. V was clipped by 0 bases and J by 3 bases, with 6 bases between them. Germline V CDR1 and CDR2: SGHAT, FQNNGV. CDR3 nucleotides: TGTGCCAGCAGCTTAGAAAGGGACTACGAGCAGTACTTC. Translation gives CASSLERDYEQYF.

This chain uses TRBV6-6 with TRBJ1-6; 7 nucleotides align to TRBD1. The CDR3 sequence is 15 residues long. J lost 0 bases, V lost 8 bases, and 4 bases had no gene match. From germline, CDR1 is MNHNY and CDR2 SVGAGI (reference sequence). This CDR3 reads CASLEGASYNSPLHF. CDR3 DNA: TGTGCCAGCTTAGAGGGGGCCTCCTATAATTCACCCCTCCACTTT.

The V call is TRBV6-2 or TRBV6-3, the J call TRBJ2-5, with 9 bases that match TRBD1. This CDR3 contains 15 residues. The trim removed 5 bases at V and 5 bases at J, leaving 9 bases unmatched. Germline loops: CDR1 MNHEY, CDR2 SVGEGT. In nucleotides, the CDR3 is TGTGCCAGCAGTCTCACACAGGGGGCGAAGGAGACCCAGTACTTC. Translation gives CASSLTQGAKETQYF.

This clonotype was counted only a few times. The chain couples TRBV4-1 to TRBJ2-7; tentatively, D is TRBD2 (6 bases). The germline V gene has CDR1 MGHRA and CDR2 YSYEKL. The CDR3 covers 16 residues. The ends were cut back, 5 bases at V and 7 bases at J, with 24 bases in the middle. The CDR3 DNA sequence: TGCGCCAGCAGCTCCTCCCCTGGGACTGCCCACAATGAGCAGTACTTC. This codes for CASSSSPGTAHNEQYF.

The gene calls are TRBV12-3 or TRBV12-4 and TRBJ2-7, with TRBD1 matching 7 bases. V was clipped by 6 bases and J by 4 bases; unmatched bases: 9. CDR3 size: 14 residues. CDR3 in amino acids: CASSIGTVPYEQYF. Written as DNA, the CDR3 is TGTGCCAGCAGCATTGGGACAGTTCCTTACGAGCAGTACTTC.

This clonotype was counted between two and nine times. The chain couples TRBV27 to TRBJ1-2, with D possibly TRBD1 on 5 matching bases. V gave up 5 bases and J gave up 8 bases, with 21 bases separating them. The CDR3 is 15 amino acids. In germline, CDR1 is MNHEY, CDR2 SMNVEV (reference sequence). Here the CDR3 reads CASSPPQGTSEGYTF. For the CDR3, the DNA is TGTGCCAGCAGTCCTCCCCAAGGGACTTCTGAGGGCTACACCTTC.

This clonotype was seen repeatedly, ten times or more. This chain uses TRBV20-1 with TRBJ2-4; 7 bases map to TRBD1. Germline-derived CDR1 and CDR2 are DFQATT and SNEGSKA (reference sequence). After removal of 0 bases from V and 3 bases from J, the junction contained 5 bases not matched to a gene. This CDR3 is 15 amino acids long. This CDR3 is CSAREPTGFKNIQYF. For the CDR3, the DNA is TGCAGTGCTAGAGAGCCGACAGGGTTCAAAAACATTCAGTACTTC.

V gene TRBV4-1 combines with J gene TRBJ2-4, with TRBD1 as a possible D gene (6 bases). The closer fit of TRBJ2-7 to the DNA end suggests the J call may be wrong. The CDR3 runs to 15 residues. Germline CDR1 and CDR2: MGHRA and YSYEKL. The CDR3 spells CASSQGPGHSSEQYF. CDR3 DNA: TGCGCCAGCAGCCAAGGACCGGGACACAGCAGCGAGCAGTACTTC.

This clonotype has more than one count but fewer than ten. CDR3 loop: CASSLGHRNEQFF. In DNA form, the CDR3 reads TGTGCCAGCAGCTTAGGACACCGCAATGAGCAGTTCTTC. V usage is TRBV7-9 and J usage is TRBJ2-1; D uncertain. The CDR3 length is 13 residues. The V gene lost 1 base and the J gene lost 6 bases, with 7 bases spanning the gap. Germline V gene lookup returns CDR1 SEHNR and CDR2 FQNEAQ (reference sequence).

The sample holds a few counts of this clonotype. The V and J genes are TRBV9 and TRBJ2-3; tentative D call: TRBD1 (7 bases). CDR3 length: 16 amino acids. CDR1 and CDR2 from the germline V gene are SGDLS and YYNGEE. V dropped 2 bases and J dropped 2 bases, with 15 bases sitting between them. In nucleotides, the CDR3 is TGTGCCAGCAGCGTGGCGGGACAGAGTAACACAGATACGCAGTATTTT. This sequence encodes CASSVAGQSNTDTQYF.

This clonotype came up many times. The chain has TRBV20-1 and TRBJ2-1, with 12 bases fitting TRBD2. Germline assignment: CDR1 DFQATT and CDR2 SNEGSKA (reference sequence). This CDR3 has 16 amino acids. V shed 2 bases, J shed 8 bases, and the junction held 10 bases outside the gene matches. The CDR3: CSARPTLAGGPHEQFF. CDR3 nucleotides: TGCAGTGCTAGACCTACCCTAGCGGGAGGGCCCCATGAGCAGTTCTTC.

CDR3 region: CASSSGQGADGYTF. The CDR3 DNA sequence: TGTGCCAGCAGCTCAGGACAGGGGGCGGATGGCTACACCTTC. V gene TRBV9 combines with J gene TRBJ1-2, with 11 bases identical to TRBD1. Germline V gene lookup returns CDR1 SGDLS and CDR2 YYNGEE. V was clipped by 4 bases and J by 6 bases; unmatched bases: 5. CDR3 length: 14 residues.